This T cell receptor (beta chain) was sequenced in a study of T cell responses to AZD1222 COVID-19 vaccine. Profiled with immunoSEQ multiplex PCR; TCRdb holds only in-frame clones, not every one. Found here are roughly 120,000 clones, about nine tenths of them singletons; the top ten hold around 3.8%. The trim removed 1 base at V and 3 bases at J, leaving 13 bases unmatched. This CDR3 has 18 amino acids. Germline CDR1 reads SGHAT; CDR2 reads FQNNGV. The sequence was collected from an adult who received the MenACWY meningococcal vaccine as a control. The chain is built from TRBV11-2 and TRBJ2-7; 9 bases are a match to TRBD2. This sample comprised peripheral blood, obtained 28 days after the second dose of the MenACWY control vaccine. CDR3 amino acids: CASSLGWVLAGKDYEQYF. The CDR3 DNA reads TGTGCCAGCAGCTTAGGTTGGGTGCTAGCGGGGAAAGACTACGAGCAGTACTTC.